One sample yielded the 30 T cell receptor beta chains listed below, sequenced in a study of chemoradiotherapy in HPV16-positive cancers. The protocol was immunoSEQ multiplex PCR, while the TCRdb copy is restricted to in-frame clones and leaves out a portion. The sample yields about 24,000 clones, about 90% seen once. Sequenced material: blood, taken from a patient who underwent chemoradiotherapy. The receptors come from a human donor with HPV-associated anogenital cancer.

The CDR3 DNA follows: TGTGCCAGTTCCGAGCGGGGGGCTTCGGGTTCACCCCTCCACTTT. The encoded protein is CASSERGASGSPLHF. The chain combines TRBV5-6 with TRBJ1-6, with D tentatively TRBD1 (6 bases). The CDR3 covers 15 residues. The germline V and J ends were trimmed by 8 bases and 9 bases, with 21 bases remaining between them. Looked up from germline, CDR1 is SGHDT and CDR2 is YYEEEE.

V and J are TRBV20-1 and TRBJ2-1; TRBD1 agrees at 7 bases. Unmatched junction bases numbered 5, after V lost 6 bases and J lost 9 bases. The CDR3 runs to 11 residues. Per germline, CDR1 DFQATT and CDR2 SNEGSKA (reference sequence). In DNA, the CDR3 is TGCAGTGCACGACAGGGCCCTGAGCAGTTCTTC. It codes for CSARQGPEQFF.

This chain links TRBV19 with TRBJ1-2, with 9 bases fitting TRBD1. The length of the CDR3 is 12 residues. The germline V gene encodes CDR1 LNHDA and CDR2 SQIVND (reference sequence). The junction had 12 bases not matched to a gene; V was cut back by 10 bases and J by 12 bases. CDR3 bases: TGTGCCACCGATCAAAACAGGGGGCAACACACCTTC. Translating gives CATDQNRGQHTF. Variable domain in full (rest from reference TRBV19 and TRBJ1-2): DGGITQSPKYLFRKEGQNVTLSCEQNLNHDAMYWYRQDPGQGLRLIYYSQIVNDFQKGDIAEGYSVSREKKESFPLTVTSAQKNPTAFYLCATDQNRGQHTFGSGTRLTVV.

Here the CDR3 reads CASSLALRVPGIAGRENEQFF. In DNA, the CDR3 is TGTGCCAGCAGCTTAGCGCTAAGAGTGCCCGGTATAGCGGGAAGGGAGAATGAGCAGTTCTTC. J is TRBJ2-1 and V is TRBV7-2; 8 bases line up with TRBD2. Looked up from germline, CDR1 is SGHTA and CDR2 is FQGNSA. This CDR3 contains 21 residues. V was pared by 0 bases and J by 7 bases, with 23 bases of the junction left unmatched.

CDR3 sequence reads: CASSFGTRGDTEAFF. The CDR3 DNA reads TGTGCCAGCAGTTTCGGGACACGGGGTGACACTGAAGCTTTCTTT. The chain uses TRBV7-9 and TRBJ1-1, with a tentative D call TRBD1 (6 bases). With 6 bases removed from V and 3 bases from J, the gap between germline ends came to 17 bases. The germline V gene encodes CDR1 SEHNR and CDR2 FQNEAQ (reference sequence). The CDR3 runs 15 residues. The full variable domain, with the rest looked up from reference TRBV7-9 and TRBJ1-1, is DTGVSQNPRHKITKRGQNVTFRCDPISEHNRLYWYRQTLGQGPEFLTYFQNEAQLEKSRLLSDRFSAERPKGSFSTLEIQRTEQGDSAMYLCASSFGTRGDTEAFFGQGTRLTVV.

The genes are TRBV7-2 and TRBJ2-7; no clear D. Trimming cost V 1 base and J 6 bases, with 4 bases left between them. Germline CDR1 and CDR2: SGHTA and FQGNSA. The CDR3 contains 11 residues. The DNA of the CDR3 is TGTGCCAGCAGCTTAGAGGCCGAGCAGTACTTC. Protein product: CASSLEAEQYF.

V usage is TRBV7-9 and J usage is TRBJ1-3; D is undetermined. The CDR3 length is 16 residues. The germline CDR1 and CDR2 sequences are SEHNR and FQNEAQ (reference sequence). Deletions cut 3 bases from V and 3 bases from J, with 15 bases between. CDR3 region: CASSFVGSPGGNTIYF. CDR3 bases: TGTGCCAGCAGCTTTGTAGGCAGTCCGGGTGGAAACACCATATATTTT.

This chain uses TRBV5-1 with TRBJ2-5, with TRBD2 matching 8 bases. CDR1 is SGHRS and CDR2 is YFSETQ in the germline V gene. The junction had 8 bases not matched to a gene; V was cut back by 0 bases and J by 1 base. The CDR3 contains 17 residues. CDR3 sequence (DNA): TGCGCCAGCAGCTTGGGTGCGGTAGCGGGGTCCCAAGAGACCCAGTACTTC. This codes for CASSLGAVAGSQETQYF. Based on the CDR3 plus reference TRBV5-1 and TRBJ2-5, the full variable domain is KAGVTQTPRYLIKTRGQQVTLSCSPISGHRSVSWYQQTPGQGLQFLFEYFSETQRNKGNFPGRFSGRQFSNSRSEMNVSTLELGDSALYLCASSLGAVAGSQETQYFGPGTRLLVL.

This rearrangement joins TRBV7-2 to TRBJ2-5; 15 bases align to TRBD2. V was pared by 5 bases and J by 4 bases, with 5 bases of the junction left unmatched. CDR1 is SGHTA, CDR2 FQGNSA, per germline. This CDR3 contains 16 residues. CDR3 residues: CASSLGLAGGRETQYF. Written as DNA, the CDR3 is TGTGCCAGCAGCCTGGGACTAGCGGGGGGCCGAGAGACCCAGTACTTC.

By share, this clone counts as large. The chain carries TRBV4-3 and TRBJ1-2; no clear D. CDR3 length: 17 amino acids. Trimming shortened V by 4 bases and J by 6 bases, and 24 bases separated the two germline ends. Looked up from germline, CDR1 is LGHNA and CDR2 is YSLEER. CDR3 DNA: TGCGCCAGCAGCCTCAACCTCGAGGCGGGTCAGCCTAATGGCTACACCTTC. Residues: CASSLNLEAGQPNGYTF.

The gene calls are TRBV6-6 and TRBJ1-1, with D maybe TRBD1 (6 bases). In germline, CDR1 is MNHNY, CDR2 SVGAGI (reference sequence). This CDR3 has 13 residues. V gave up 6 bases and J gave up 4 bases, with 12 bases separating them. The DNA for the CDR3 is TGTGCCAGCAGATTACAGGGCGGCACTGAAGCTTTCTTT. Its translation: CASRLQGGTEAFF.

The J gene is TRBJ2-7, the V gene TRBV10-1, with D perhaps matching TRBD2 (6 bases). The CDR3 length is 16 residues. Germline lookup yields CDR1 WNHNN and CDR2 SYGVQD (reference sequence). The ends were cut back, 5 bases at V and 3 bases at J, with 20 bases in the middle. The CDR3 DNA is TGCGCCAGCAGTCCGTGGCTGTCTAGCGTTAACTACGAGCAGTACTTC. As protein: CASSPWLSSVNYEQYF.

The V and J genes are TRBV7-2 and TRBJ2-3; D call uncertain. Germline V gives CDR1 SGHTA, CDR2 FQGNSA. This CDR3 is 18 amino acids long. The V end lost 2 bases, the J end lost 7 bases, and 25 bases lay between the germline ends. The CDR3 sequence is CASSLSELPPSLSHTQYF. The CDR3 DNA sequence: TGTGCCAGCAGCTTAAGTGAGCTGCCACCGTCCCTGAGCCATACGCAGTATTTT.

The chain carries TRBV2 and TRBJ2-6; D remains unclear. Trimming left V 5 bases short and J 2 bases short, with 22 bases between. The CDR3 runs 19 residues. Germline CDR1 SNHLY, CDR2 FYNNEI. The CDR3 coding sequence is TGTGCCAGCAGTCCACGAAGTCCACAACAAAGCGCTGGGGCCAACGTCCTGACTTTC. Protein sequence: CASSPRSPQQSAGANVLTF.

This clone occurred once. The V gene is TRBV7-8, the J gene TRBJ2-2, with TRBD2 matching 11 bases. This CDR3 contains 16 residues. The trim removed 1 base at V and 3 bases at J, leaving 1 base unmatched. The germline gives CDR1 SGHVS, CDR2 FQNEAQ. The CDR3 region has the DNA TGTGCCAGCAGCTTAGTAGCGGGGGGGTACACCGGGGAGCTGTTTTTT. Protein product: CASSLVAGGYTGELFF.

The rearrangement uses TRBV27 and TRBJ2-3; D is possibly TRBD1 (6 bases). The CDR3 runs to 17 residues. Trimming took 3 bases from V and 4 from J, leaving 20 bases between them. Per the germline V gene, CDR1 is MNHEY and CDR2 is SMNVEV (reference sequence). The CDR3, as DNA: TGTGCCAGCAGTTTCATCTCCGGGACATACGAAGCAGATACGCAGTATTTT. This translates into CASSFISGTYEADTQYF.

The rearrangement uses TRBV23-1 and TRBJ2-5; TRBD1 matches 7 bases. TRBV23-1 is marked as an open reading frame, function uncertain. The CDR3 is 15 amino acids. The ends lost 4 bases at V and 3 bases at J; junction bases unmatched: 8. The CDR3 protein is CASSPRSTGEETQYF. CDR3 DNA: TGCGCCAGCAGTCCACGATCAACAGGGGAAGAGACCCAGTACTTC.

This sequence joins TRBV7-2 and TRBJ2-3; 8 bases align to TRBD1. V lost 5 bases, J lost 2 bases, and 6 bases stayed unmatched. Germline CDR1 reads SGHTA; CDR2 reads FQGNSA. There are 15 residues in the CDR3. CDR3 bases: TGTGCCAGCAGCCCGGACAGGGCCCTCACAGATACGCAGTATTTT. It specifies CASSPDRALTDTQYF.

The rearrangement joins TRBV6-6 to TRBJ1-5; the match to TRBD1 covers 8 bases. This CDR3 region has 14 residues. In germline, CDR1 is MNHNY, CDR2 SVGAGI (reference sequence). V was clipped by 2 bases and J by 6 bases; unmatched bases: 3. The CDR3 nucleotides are TGTGCCAGCAGTTACGACAGGGGAACTCAGCCCCAGCATTTT. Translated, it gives CASSYDRGTQPQHF.

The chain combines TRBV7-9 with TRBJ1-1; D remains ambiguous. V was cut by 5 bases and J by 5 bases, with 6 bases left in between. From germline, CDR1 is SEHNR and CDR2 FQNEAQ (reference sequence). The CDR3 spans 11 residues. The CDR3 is CASSPGTEAFF. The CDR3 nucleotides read TGTGCCAGCAGCCCGGGGACTGAAGCTTTCTTT.

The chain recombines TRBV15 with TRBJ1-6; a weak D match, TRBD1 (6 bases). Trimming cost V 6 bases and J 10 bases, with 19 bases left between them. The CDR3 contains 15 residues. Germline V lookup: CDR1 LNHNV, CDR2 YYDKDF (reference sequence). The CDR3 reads CATSIERGGQSPLHF. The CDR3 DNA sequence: TGTGCCACCAGTATAGAGCGGGGGGGCCAATCACCCCTCCACTTT.

CDR3 sequence (DNA): TGTGCCATCAAAGGCGGCGAAGGGCCCGCGCCGGAGACCCAGTACTTC. Its protein product is CAIKGGEGPAPETQYF. The chain joins TRBV10-3 to TRBJ2-5; D call uncertain. CDR1 and CDR2 from the germline V gene are ENHRY and SYGVKD. The CDR3 totals 16 residues. The germline V and J ends were trimmed by 7 bases and 5 bases, with 23 bases remaining between them.

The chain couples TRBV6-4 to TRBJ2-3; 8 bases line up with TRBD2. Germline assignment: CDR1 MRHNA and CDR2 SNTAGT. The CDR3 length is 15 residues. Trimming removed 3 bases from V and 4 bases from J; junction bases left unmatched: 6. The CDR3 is CASSESAGVADTQYF. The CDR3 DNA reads TGTGCCAGCAGTGAATCAGCGGGAGTTGCAGATACGCAGTATTTT.

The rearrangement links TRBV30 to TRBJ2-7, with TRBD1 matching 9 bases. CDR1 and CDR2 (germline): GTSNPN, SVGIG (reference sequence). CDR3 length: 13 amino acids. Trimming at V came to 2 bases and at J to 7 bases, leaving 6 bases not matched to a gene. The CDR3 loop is CAWSLQGAQEQYF. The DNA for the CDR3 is TGTGCCTGGAGTCTACAGGGGGCCCAAGAGCAGTACTTC. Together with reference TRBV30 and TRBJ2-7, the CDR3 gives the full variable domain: SQTIHQWPATLVQPVGSPLSLECTVEGTSNPNLYWYRQAAGRGLQLLFYSVGIGQISSEVPQNLSASRPQDRQFILSSKKLLLSDSGFYLCAWSLQGAQEQYFGPGTRLTVT.

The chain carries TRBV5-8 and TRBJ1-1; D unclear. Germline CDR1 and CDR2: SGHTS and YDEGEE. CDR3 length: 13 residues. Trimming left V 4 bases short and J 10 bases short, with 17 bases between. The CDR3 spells CASSLRRTKRAFF. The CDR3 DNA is TGTGCCAGCAGCCTAAGACGGACCAAGAGAGCTTTCTTT.

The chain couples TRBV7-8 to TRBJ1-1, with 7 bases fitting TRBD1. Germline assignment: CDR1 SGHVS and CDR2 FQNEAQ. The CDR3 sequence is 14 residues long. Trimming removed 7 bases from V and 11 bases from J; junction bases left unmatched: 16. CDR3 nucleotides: TGTGCCAGCACCCGGGACAGAACCCCCCTTGGGGCTTTCTTT. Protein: CASTRDRTPLGAFF.

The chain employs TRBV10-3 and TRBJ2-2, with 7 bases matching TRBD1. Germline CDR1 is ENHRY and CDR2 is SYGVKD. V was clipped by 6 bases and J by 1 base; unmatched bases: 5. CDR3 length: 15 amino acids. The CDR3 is CAIRVTGENTGELFF. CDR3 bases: TGTGCCATCAGAGTTACAGGGGAGAACACCGGGGAGCTGTTTTTT.

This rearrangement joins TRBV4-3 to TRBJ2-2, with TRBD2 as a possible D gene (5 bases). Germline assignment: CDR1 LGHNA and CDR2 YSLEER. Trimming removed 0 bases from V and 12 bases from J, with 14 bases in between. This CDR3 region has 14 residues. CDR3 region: CASSQDWGEGKLFF. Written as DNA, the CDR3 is TGCGCCAGCAGCCAAGATTGGGGAGAGGGAAAGCTGTTTTTT.

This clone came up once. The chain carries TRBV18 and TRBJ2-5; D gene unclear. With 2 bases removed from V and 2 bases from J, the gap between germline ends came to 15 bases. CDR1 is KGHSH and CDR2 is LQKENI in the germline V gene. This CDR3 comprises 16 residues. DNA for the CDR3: TGTGCCAGCTCACCAGTTTTACCGAACACACAAGAGACCCAGTACTTC. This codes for CASSPVLPNTQETQYF.

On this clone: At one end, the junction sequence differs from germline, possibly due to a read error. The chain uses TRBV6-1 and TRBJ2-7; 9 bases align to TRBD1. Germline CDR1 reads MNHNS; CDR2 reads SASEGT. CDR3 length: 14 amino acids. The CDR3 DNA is TGTGCCACCAGTCCCGGGACAGGGATCTACGAGCAGTACTTC. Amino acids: CATSPGTGIYEQYF.